This T cell receptor (beta chain) was retrieved from a study of molecular identifiers for immune sequencing clone quantification. This clonotype was detected a few times. Previously described methods and listed TCR primers were used for bulk TCR libraries. Using its own MiXCR run on the PCR reads, TCRdb lists one record per CDR3 protein. The sample lists approximately 590,000 distinct CDR3 sequences, over 25% occurring once. Trimming took 4 bases from V and 2 from J, leaving 14 bases between them. CDR1 is SGHNT and CDR2 is YENEEA in the germline V gene. The CDR3 extends over 15 amino acids. Input material: naive CD8+ T cells from blood, with Jurkat cell RNA spiked in. Stated subset: FACS-sorted CD8+CD4-CCR7+CD45RA+ naive T cells. This sequence was found in a human donor in good health. Some libraries in this study had Jurkat cell RNA spiked in. This rearrangement joins TRBV11-3 to TRBJ2-5; the D gene could be TRBD1 or TRBD2 (5 bases each). The chain's CDR3 is CASSSGDRNQETQYF. CDR3 DNA: TGTGCCAGCAGCTCCGGGGACCGAAATCAAGAGACCCAGTACTTC.